A single sample is the source of the 8 T cell receptor beta chains below, sequenced in a study of beta chain features in type 1 diabetes. Of the isolated RNA, all was reverse transcribed, and so the sequenced material was expressed TCRB transcripts. TCRdb's copy holds only in-frame clones and misses some; the assay was immunoSEQ multiplex PCR. The sample lists around 260,000 clones; about 24% were seen once. These receptors' antigens are unknown. Regarding the study as a whole: Shortening of TCRB CDR3s, moderate but significant, appeared in all four CD4+ subsets of Type 1 diabetes patients.

Specimen: naive CD4+ T cells from blood. The receptor set was obtained from a woman aged 25 to 39 with type 1 diabetes.

This clone occurred a few times. The rearrangement joins TRBV7-9 to TRBJ1-4; D remains ambiguous. Trimming took 0 bases from V and 4 from J, leaving 6 bases between them. Germline loops: CDR1 SEHNR, CDR2 FQNEAQ (reference sequence). The CDR3 is 14 amino acids. CDR3 sequence reads: CASSLAQFNEKLFF. As DNA, the CDR3 is TGTGCCAGCAGCTTAGCACAGTTTAATGAAAAACTGTTTTTT.

This clone was detected only a few times. The chain combines TRBV5-4 with TRBJ1-4; TRBD1 might be the D (5 bases). V was shortened by 1 base and J by 3 bases, with 7 bases between the two germline ends. The CDR3 totals 14 residues. Germline values: CDR1 SGHNT, CDR2 YYREEE (reference sequence). For the CDR3, the DNA is TGTGCCAGCAGCTTGTCCAGGGCTAATGAAAAACTGTTTTTT. It encodes CASSLSRANEKLFF.

The rearrangement joins TRBV29-1 to TRBJ1-1; 7 nucleotides line up with TRBD1. Per germline, CDR1 SQVTM and CDR2 ANQGSEA. V shed 7 bases, J shed 5 bases, and the junction held 4 bases outside the gene matches. The CDR3 totals 11 residues. CDR3: CSGTRGTEAFF. In DNA form, the CDR3 reads TGCAGCGGGACCAGGGGGACTGAAGCTTTCTTT.

The V gene is TRBV28, the J gene TRBJ2-7, with 8 bases lining up with TRBD1. CDR1 and CDR2 from the germline V gene are MDHEN and SYDVKM. This CDR3 region has 13 residues. V lost 5 bases, J lost 3 bases, and 3 bases stayed unmatched. CDR3 DNA sequence: TGTGCCAGCAGTCCAGGGACAGGCTACGAGCAGTACTTC. Protein: CASSPGTGYEQYF.

This clone appeared a few times. This chain links TRBV2 with TRBJ1-2; TRBD1 matches 7 bases. The V gene's germline CDR1 is SNHLY and CDR2 FYNNEI. This CDR3 region has 14 residues. Unmatched junction bases numbered 4, after V lost 2 bases and J lost 4 bases. The CDR3 coding sequence is TGTGCCAGCAGTGAAACAGGGGATCCCTATGGCTACACCTTC. It codes for CASSETGDPYGYTF.

The V gene is TRBV28, the J gene TRBJ1-2, with 8 nucleotides matching TRBD1. The length of the CDR3 is 14 residues. The V gene's germline CDR1 is MDHEN and CDR2 SYDVKM. J gave up 4 bases and V 1 base, and 2 bases lay outside the gene matches. DNA for the CDR3: TGTGCCAGCAGTTTATTAGGGACAGGCTATGGCTACACCTTC. It yields the protein CASSLLGTGYGYTF.

The chain uses TRBV14 and TRBJ2-5; TRBD2 aligns across 7 bases. J lost 4 bases, V lost 4 bases, and 15 bases had no gene match. The CDR3 runs 17 residues. Germline assignment: CDR1 SGHDN and CDR2 FVKESK. CDR3 in DNA: TGTGCCAGCAGCCTTTGGCACGGGAGGAAGGGTCGAGAGACCCAGTACTTC. The encoded protein is CASSLWHGRKGRETQYF.

V and J are TRBV29-1 and TRBJ1-3; 10 bases are shared with TRBD1. CDR3 length: 13 amino acids. The ends lost 7 bases at V and 7 bases at J; junction bases unmatched: 7. In germline, CDR1 is SQVTM, CDR2 ANQGSEA. This CDR3 is CSGGVGQGNTIYF. As DNA, the CDR3 is TGCAGCGGAGGAGTGGGACAGGGGAACACCATATATTTT.